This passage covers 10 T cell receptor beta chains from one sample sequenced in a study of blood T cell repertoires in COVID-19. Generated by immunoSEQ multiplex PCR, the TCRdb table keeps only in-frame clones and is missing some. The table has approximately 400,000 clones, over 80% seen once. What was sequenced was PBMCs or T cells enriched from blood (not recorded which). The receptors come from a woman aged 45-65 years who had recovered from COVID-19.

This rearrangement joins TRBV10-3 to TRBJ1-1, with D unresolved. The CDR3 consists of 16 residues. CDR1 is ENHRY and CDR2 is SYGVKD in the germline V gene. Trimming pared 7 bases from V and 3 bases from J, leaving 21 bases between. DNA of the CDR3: TGTGCCATCACGCGGACTTTAGGTTGGGGTGACACTGAAGCTTTCTTT. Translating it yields CAITRTLGWGDTEAFF.

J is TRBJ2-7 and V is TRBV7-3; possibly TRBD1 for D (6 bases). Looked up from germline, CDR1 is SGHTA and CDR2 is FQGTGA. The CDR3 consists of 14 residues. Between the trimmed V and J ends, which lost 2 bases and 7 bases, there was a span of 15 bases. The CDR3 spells CASSLQGTSGEQYF. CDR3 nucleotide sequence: TGTGCCAGCAGCTTACAGGGGACCTCTGGAGAGCAGTACTTC. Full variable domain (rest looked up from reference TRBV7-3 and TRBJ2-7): GAGVSQTPSNKVTEKGKYVELRCDPISGHTALYWYRQSLGQGPEFLIYFQGTGAADDSGLPNDRFFAVRPEGSVSTLKIQRTERGDSAVYLCASSLQGTSGEQYFGPGTRLTVT.

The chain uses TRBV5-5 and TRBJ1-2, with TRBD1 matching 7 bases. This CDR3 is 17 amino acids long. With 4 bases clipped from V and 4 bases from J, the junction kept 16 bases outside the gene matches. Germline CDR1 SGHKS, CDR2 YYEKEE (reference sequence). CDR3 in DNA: TGTGCCAGCAGCACCGATGGGAACAGGGGCGCTGGCTATGGCTACACCTTC. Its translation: CASSTDGNRGAGYGYTF.

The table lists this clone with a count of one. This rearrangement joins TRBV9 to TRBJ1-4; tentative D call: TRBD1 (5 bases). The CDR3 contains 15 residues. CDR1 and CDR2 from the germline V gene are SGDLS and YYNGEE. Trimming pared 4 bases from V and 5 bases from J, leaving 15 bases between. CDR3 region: CASSRGGVPNEKLFF. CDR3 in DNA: TGTGCCAGCAGCAGAGGAGGGGTACCCAATGAAAAACTGTTTTTT.

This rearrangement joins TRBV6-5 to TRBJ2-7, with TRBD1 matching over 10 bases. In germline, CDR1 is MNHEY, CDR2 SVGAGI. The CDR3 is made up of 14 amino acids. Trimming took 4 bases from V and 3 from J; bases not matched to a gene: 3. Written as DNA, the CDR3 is TGTGCCAGCAGTTCGGGACAGGGGCTCTACGAGCAGTACTTC. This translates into CASSSGQGLYEQYF.

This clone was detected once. This CDR3 is CASSFWGEGTEAFF. DNA for the CDR3: TGTGCCAGCAGTTTTTGGGGGGAGGGCACTGAAGCTTTCTTT. The J gene is TRBJ1-1, the V gene TRBV28; the D gene is possibly TRBD1 (5 bases). CDR1 is MDHEN, CDR2 SYDVKM, per germline. The V end lost 3 bases, the J end lost 4 bases, and 12 bases lay between the germline ends. The CDR3 spans 14 residues.

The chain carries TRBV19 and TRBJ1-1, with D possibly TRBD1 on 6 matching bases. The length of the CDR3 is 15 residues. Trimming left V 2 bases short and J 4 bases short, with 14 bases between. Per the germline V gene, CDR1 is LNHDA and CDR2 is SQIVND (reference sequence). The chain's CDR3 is CASSISRQAGTEAFF. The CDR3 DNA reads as TGTGCCAGTAGTATATCCAGACAGGCGGGCACTGAAGCTTTCTTT.

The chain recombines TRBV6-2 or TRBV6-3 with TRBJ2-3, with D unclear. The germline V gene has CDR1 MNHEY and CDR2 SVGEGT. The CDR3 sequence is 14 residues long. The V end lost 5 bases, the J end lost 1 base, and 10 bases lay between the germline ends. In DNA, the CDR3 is TGTGCCAGCAGTACTGGTCTGGGCACAGATACGCAGTATTTT. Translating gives CASSTGLGTDTQYF.

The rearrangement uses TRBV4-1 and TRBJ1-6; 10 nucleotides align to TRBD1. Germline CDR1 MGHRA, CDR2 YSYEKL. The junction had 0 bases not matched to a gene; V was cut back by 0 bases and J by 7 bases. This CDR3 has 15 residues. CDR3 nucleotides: TGCGCCAGCAGCCAAGAGGGACAGGGGAATTCACCCCTCCACTTT. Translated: CASSQEGQGNSPLHF.

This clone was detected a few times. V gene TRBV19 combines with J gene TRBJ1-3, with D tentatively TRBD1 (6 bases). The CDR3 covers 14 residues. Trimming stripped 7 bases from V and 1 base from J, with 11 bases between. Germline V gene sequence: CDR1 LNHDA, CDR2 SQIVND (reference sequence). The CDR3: CASNSRGSGNTIYF. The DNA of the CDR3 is TGTGCCAGTAACAGCAGGGGATCTGGAAACACCATATATTTT.